One sample yielded the 32 T cell receptor beta chains listed below, sequenced in a study of beta chain features in type 1 diabetes (dated by TCRdb to the late 2010s). The library was generated by the immunoSEQ multiplex PCR assay. The entire isolated RNA was reverse transcribed using the High Capacity cDNA Reverse Transcription Kit, and thus expressed TCRB transcripts were sequenced. TCRdb stores this immuneACCESS table with in-frame sequences only. Part of the clones is absent; in the studies checked, under half of the shortfall reflects unresolved V genes, and no reason is known for the rest. Recorded for this sample are some 140,000 clones; 9% of them occurred a single time. The leading ten clones occupy approximately 0.7% of the sample. Broader findings and caveats from the paper: A moderate but significant shortening of TCRB CDR3 length was observed in type 1 diabetes patients in all four CD4+ subsets.

Antigens of these TCRs are unknown. Sequenced: central memory CD4+ T cells from blood. The origin of the receptors is a man aged 25 to 40 with type 1 diabetes.

V gene TRBV15 combines with J gene TRBJ2-7; 11 bases map to TRBD1. The germline CDR1 and CDR2 sequences are LNHNV and YYDKDF (reference sequence). The CDR3 is 16 residues long. V shed 3 bases and J 3 bases; nucleotides not matched to a gene: 7. The CDR3 protein is CATSRDPGTGGYEQYF. The CDR3 DNA sequence: TGTGCCACCAGCAGGGACCCCGGGACAGGGGGCTACGAGCAGTACTTC.

This clone was recorded a few times. V gene TRBV5-6 combines with J gene TRBJ1-2, with TRBD1 as a possible D gene (6 bases). From germline, CDR1 is SGHDT and CDR2 YYEEEE. The CDR3 runs to 14 residues. V was trimmed by 7 bases and J by 0 bases, leaving 13 bases between them. In DNA form, the CDR3 reads TGTGCCAGCGGAACAGGGACCACTAACTATGGCTACACCTTC. Amino acid sequence: CASGTGTTNYGYTF. Full variable domain (rest looked up from reference TRBV5-6 and TRBJ1-2): DAGVTQSPTHLIKTRGQQVTLRCSPKSGHDTVSWYQQALGQGPQFIFQYYEEEERQRGNFPDRFSGHQFPNYSSELNVNALLLGDSALYLCASGTGTTNYGYTFGSGTRLTVV.

This clone was recorded at least ten times. The chain uses TRBV7-9 and TRBJ2-7; TRBD2 agrees at 8 bases. Germline trimming cut 5 bases from V and 2 bases from J; bases unmatched to any gene: 8. The CDR3 covers 15 residues. From germline, CDR1 is SEHNR and CDR2 FQNEAQ (reference sequence). The CDR3 region is CASSPTGGKAYEQYF. Written as DNA, the CDR3 is TGTGCCAGCAGCCCTACGGGGGGGAAGGCCTACGAGCAGTACTTC.

The chain combines TRBV28 with TRBJ2-3; D is possibly TRBD1 (6 bases). With 8 bases removed from V and 6 bases from J, the gap between germline ends came to 21 bases. The CDR3 spans 15 residues. CDR1 MDHEN and CDR2 SYDVKM come from the germline V gene. The CDR3 nucleotides are TGTGCCAGCGGTAGCCCAGGGGTTCGTAGGGATACGCAGTATTTT. Translation: CASGSPGVRRDTQYF.

The V gene is TRBV4-3, the J gene TRBJ1-4; D is perhaps TRBD1 (6 bases). V lost 4 bases, J lost 2 bases, and 14 bases lay in between. CDR3 length: 16 residues. CDR1 LGHNA and CDR2 YSLEER come from the germline V gene. The CDR3, as DNA: TGCGCCAGCAGCCGGATAGTGGACAGTACTAATGAAAAACTGTTTTTT. Translation gives CASSRIVDSTNEKLFF.

This clone was detected only a few times. The V and J genes are TRBV7-8 and TRBJ1-4; 10 bases match TRBD1. The CDR3 has 14 residues. V trimming: 5 bases; J trimming: 6 bases; junction bases outside the gene matches: 3. The germline gives CDR1 SGHVS, CDR2 FQNEAQ. The CDR3 region is CASSPDRGDEKLFF. DNA of the CDR3: TGTGCCAGCAGCCCGGACAGGGGGGATGAAAAACTGTTTTTT.

The chain joins TRBV7-3 to TRBJ2-1; 9 nucleotides align to TRBD1. This CDR3 comprises 13 residues. Per germline, CDR1 SGHTA and CDR2 FQGTGA. V dropped 2 bases and J dropped 8; count of bases not matched to a gene: 1. CDR3 coding DNA: TGTGCCAGCAGCTTAGGGACAGGGTATGAGCAGTTCTTC. Its protein product is CASSLGTGYEQFF.

This chain links TRBV7-9 with TRBJ2-5; the D gene is possibly TRBD2 (5 bases). CDR3 length: 14 residues. Germline CDR1 reads SEHNR; CDR2 reads FQNEAQ (reference sequence). V lost 5 bases, J lost 5 bases, and 15 bases lay in between. The DNA of the CDR3 is TGTGCCAGCAGCCCCCGCGGGTCTGGGGAGACCCAGTACTTC. This encodes CASSPRGSGETQYF.

This clone showed up just a few times. This sequence joins TRBV27 and TRBJ2-3; D possibly corresponds to TRBD2 (5 bases). Trimming left V 3 bases short and J 0 bases short, with 7 bases between. Germline loops: CDR1 MNHEY, CDR2 SMNVEV (reference sequence). This CDR3 contains 14 residues. CDR3 coding DNA: TGTGCCAGCAGTTTCGGGGTTAGCACAGATACGCAGTATTTT. Protein product: CASSFGVSTDTQYF.

This clone showed up just a few times. The chain is built from TRBV28 and TRBJ1-6; 7 bases align to TRBD1. After removal of 5 bases from V and 8 bases from J, the junction contained 6 bases not matched to a gene. Germline V gene sequence: CDR1 MDHEN, CDR2 SYDVKM. CDR3 length equals 14 residues. The CDR3: CASSPRGGYSPLHF. The CDR3 DNA reads as TGTGCCAGCAGTCCCCGAGGGGGCTATTCACCCCTCCACTTT.

This clone was detected a few times. This chain uses TRBV12-5 with TRBJ1-5; 10 bases are shared with TRBD1. Germline trimming cut 4 bases from V and 5 bases from J; bases unmatched to any gene: 5. Looked up from germline, CDR1 is LGHNT and CDR2 is FRNRAP. The CDR3 runs to 15 residues. Here the CDR3 reads CASGSVDRGYQPQHF. CDR3 DNA: TGTGCTAGTGGTTCTGTGGACAGGGGGTATCAGCCCCAGCATTTT. Together with reference TRBV12-5 and TRBJ1-5, the CDR3 gives the full variable domain: DARVTQTPRHKVTEMGQEVTMRCQPILGHNTVFWYRQTMMQGLELLAYFRNRAPLDDSGMPKDRFSAEMPDATLATLKIQPSEPRDSAVYFCASGSVDRGYQPQHFGDGTRLSIL.

This chain links TRBV9 with TRBJ2-3, with D possibly matching TRBD2 (7 bases). V gave up 3 bases and J gave up 1 base, with 12 bases separating them. The CDR3 has 15 amino acids. Germline CDR1 is SGDLS and CDR2 is YYNGEE. CDR3 protein: CASSGGGGGTDTQYF. CDR3 in DNA: TGTGCCAGCAGCGGAGGGGGGGGCGGCACAGATACGCAGTATTTT.

This clone was detected a few times. In the same sample, other DNA sequences code for this CDR3. The chain joins TRBV18 to TRBJ2-1; D not resolved. The V and J ends lost 3 bases and 6 bases respectively, with 3 bases between them. Germline assignment: CDR1 KGHSH and CDR2 LQKENI. The CDR3 consists of 11 residues. CDR3 loop: CASSPGNEQFF. The CDR3 region has the DNA TGTGCCAGCTCACCCGGCAATGAGCAGTTCTTC.

The chain combines TRBV27 with TRBJ1-1; D may be TRBD1 (5 bases). This CDR3 has 15 residues. The V and J ends lost 2 bases and 1 base respectively, with 11 bases between them. Germline-derived CDR1 and CDR2 are MNHEY and SMNVEV (reference sequence). CDR3 sequence: CASSLMQGGNTEAFF. The DNA for the CDR3 is TGTGCCAGCAGTTTAATGCAGGGTGGGAACACTGAAGCTTTCTTT.

The gene calls are TRBV29-1 and TRBJ2-3, with 8 bases matching TRBD2. The CDR3 length is 14 residues. The germline V gene has CDR1 SQVTM and CDR2 ANQGSEA. The V segment lost 5 bases and the J segment 1 base; nucleotides outside the gene matches: 5. Here the CDR3 DNA reads TGCAGCGTTCGGCGGGGGGTGGGCACAGATACGCAGTATTTT. The encoded protein is CSVRRGVGTDTQYF.

This clone was seen a few times. The chain couples TRBV11-2 to TRBJ1-2; 7 nucleotides agree with TRBD1. The ends lost 5 bases at V and 6 bases at J; junction bases unmatched: 12. CDR1 and CDR2 (germline): SGHAT, FQNNGV. CDR3 size: 15 residues. CDR3 in amino acids: CASSIRQGSIDGYTF. For the CDR3, the DNA is TGTGCCAGCAGCATTAGACAGGGTAGTATTGATGGCTACACCTTC.

This clone was counted a few times. V gene TRBV30 combines with J gene TRBJ1-5; D gene uncertain. CDR3 size: 16 residues. V lost 1 base, J lost 4 bases, and 17 bases lay in between. Germline lookup yields CDR1 GTSNPN and CDR2 SVGIG (reference sequence). CDR3 DNA: TGTGCCTGGAGTGGAAGTGGGTATGGAGTTAATCAGCCCCAGCATTTT. It specifies CAWSGSGYGVNQPQHF.

In DNA form, the CDR3 reads TGTGCCAGCAGCCCACACGAACAGGGAACGGGAACTAATGAAAAACTGTTTTTT. It encodes CASSPHEQGTGTNEKLFF. The chain is built from TRBV7-9 and TRBJ1-4; tentatively, D is TRBD1 (6 bases). The CDR3 totals 18 residues. The germline V gene encodes CDR1 SEHNR and CDR2 FQNEAQ (reference sequence). V was pared by 5 bases and J by 1 base, with 20 bases between.

In DNA, the CDR3 is TGTGCCAGCAGCCAAAAAGTGATTAGCGGGGGGACGTCCTACGAGCAGTACTTC. Translation: CASSQKVISGGTSYEQYF. The V call is TRBV4-2, the J call TRBJ2-7, with 10 bases that match TRBD2. The CDR3 extends over 18 amino acids. Germline V lookup: CDR1 LGHNA, CDR2 YNFKEQ. The ends lost 2 bases at V and 1 base at J; junction bases unmatched: 11.

This clone showed up just a few times. The rearrangement uses TRBV2 and TRBJ2-3; D unclear. CDR1 is SNHLY and CDR2 is FYNNEI in the germline V gene. This CDR3 contains 14 residues. Trimming left V 6 bases short and J 4 bases short, with 14 bases between. In DNA form, the CDR3 reads TGTGCCAGCAGCTACAGCCGCTCCGCAGATACGCAGTATTTT. Translation: CASSYSRSADTQYF. The whole variable domain, remainder taken from reference TRBV2 and TRBJ2-3, is EPEVTQTPSHQVTQMGQEVILRCVPISNHLYFYWYRQILGQKVEFLVSFYNNEISEKSEIFDDQFSVERPDGSNFTLKIRSTKLEDSAMYFCASSYSRSADTQYFGPGTRLTVL.

This chain joins TRBV5-1 and TRBJ2-7; 7 bases fit TRBD1. This CDR3 region has 16 residues. V was clipped by 0 bases and J by 1 base; unmatched bases: 7. Germline lookup yields CDR1 SGHRS and CDR2 YFSETQ. In nucleotides, the CDR3 is TGCGCCAGCAGCTTGGCAGAACAGGGGTCATCCTACGAGCAGTACTTC. Amino acid sequence: CASSLAEQGSSYEQYF.

This clone was found a few times. The J gene is TRBJ1-4, the V gene TRBV4-1, with D perhaps TRBD1 (6 bases). Germline CDR1 is MGHRA and CDR2 is YSYEKL. The CDR3 spans 16 residues. V lost 4 bases to trimming and J lost 11 bases, with 23 bases between them. The CDR3 DNA sequence: TGCGCCAGCAGCCCGGCCGCAACAGGGCTGGGTGACAAACTGTTTTTT. This sequence encodes CASSPAATGLGDKLFF.

Only a few counts were recorded for this clone. The chain carries TRBV5-1 and TRBJ2-2; tentative D call: TRBD1 (5 bases). This CDR3 region has 14 residues. Germline CDR1 SGHRS, CDR2 YFSETQ. V lost 4 bases, J lost 1 base, and 8 bases lay in between. CDR3 sequence: CASSPTVNTGELFF. For the CDR3, the DNA is TGCGCCAGCAGCCCGACAGTGAACACCGGGGAGCTGTTTTTT.

The rearrangement links TRBV4-2 to TRBJ2-2; tentatively, D is TRBD1 (6 bases). Germline CDR1 LGHNA, CDR2 YNFKEQ. The CDR3 is 14 residues long. The germline V and J ends were trimmed by 4 bases and 6 bases, with 12 bases remaining between them. As DNA, the CDR3 is TGTGCCAGCAGCCCCTCCCACAGGGCCGGGGAGCTGTTTTTT. Its protein product is CASSPSHRAGELFF.

This clone was counted a few times. This chain uses TRBV28 with TRBJ1-2; the D is unclear. From germline, CDR1 is MDHEN and CDR2 SYDVKM. With 8 bases removed from V and 6 bases from J, the gap between germline ends came to 13 bases. The CDR3 extends over 12 amino acids. The CDR3 reads CASQIPGHGYTF. The CDR3 coding sequence is TGTGCCAGCCAAATCCCGGGTCATGGCTACACCTTC.

The chain combines TRBV30 with TRBJ1-6; D is possibly TRBD1 (6 bases). Germline loops: CDR1 GTSNPN, CDR2 SVGIG (reference sequence). The CDR3 spans 14 residues. V dropped 2 bases and J dropped 7 bases, with 12 bases sitting between them. Here the CDR3 reads CAWSWGGRNSPLHF. For the CDR3, the DNA is TGTGCCTGGAGTTGGGGGGGCCGCAATTCACCCCTCCACTTT.

The chain couples TRBV7-9 to TRBJ1-1; 9 bases fit TRBD1. This CDR3 spans 16 amino acids. Trimming cost V 5 bases and J 3 bases; bases outside gene matches: 10. Germline V lookup: CDR1 SEHNR, CDR2 FQNEAQ (reference sequence). The CDR3 bases are TGTGCCAGCAGCCAAGGACAGGGGCCTGGGTACACTGAAGCTTTCTTT. It codes for CASSQGQGPGYTEAFF.

In this sample, this clone turned up a few times. The chain uses TRBV7-9 and TRBJ2-3; TRBD1 agrees at 8 bases. V gave up 5 bases and J gave up 1 base; unmatched junction bases: 8. Germline-derived CDR1 and CDR2 are SEHNR and FQNEAQ (reference sequence). The CDR3 covers 16 residues. CDR3 sequence (DNA): TGTGCCAGCAGCCCAACTACGGGACAGGGCACAGATACGCAGTATTTT. This gives the protein CASSPTTGQGTDTQYF.

This clone was seen more than once but under ten times. Other nucleotide sequences in the sample specify the same CDR3. V usage is TRBV18 and J usage is TRBJ1-4; 9 bases fit TRBD1. The CDR3 consists of 14 residues. Losses at the gene ends were 2 bases for V and 5 bases for J; bases not matched to a gene: 0. Germline V gene lookup returns CDR1 KGHSH and CDR2 LQKENI. Here the CDR3 reads CASSPGTGNEKLFF. Written as DNA, the CDR3 is TGTGCCAGCTCACCAGGGACAGGGAATGAAAAACTGTTTTTT.

This clone was counted only a few times. V is TRBV18 and J is TRBJ1-6; 8 bases are a match to TRBD1. The germline CDR1 and CDR2 sequences are KGHSH and LQKENI. The V gene end was trimmed by 6 bases and the J gene end by 7 bases; junction bases not matched to a gene: 11. This CDR3 has 16 residues. In DNA form, the CDR3 reads TGTGCCAGCTCGCTCGACAGGGGCGGGATCAATTCACCCCTCCACTTT. As protein: CASSLDRGGINSPLHF.

The sample holds a few counts of this clone. V and J are TRBV4-2 and TRBJ1-1, with D possibly matching TRBD1 (5 bases). V dropped 4 bases and J dropped 11 bases, with 17 bases sitting between them. The V gene's germline CDR1 is LGHNA and CDR2 YNFKEQ. CDR3 length equals 13 residues. The CDR3 bases are TGTGCCAGCAGCCCCGGGGAGGGGAAGGTGGCTTTCTTT. Amino acids: CASSPGEGKVAFF.

This clone has a handful of counts. V and J are TRBV7-8 and TRBJ1-2; D gene uncertain. The CDR3 totals 13 residues. V lost 8 bases to trimming and J lost 2 bases, with 12 bases between them. CDR1 SGHVS and CDR2 FQNEAQ come from the germline V gene. This chain's CDR3 is CASGGVVNYGYTF. CDR3 bases: TGTGCCAGCGGCGGAGTTGTGAACTATGGCTACACCTTC.